A selection of T cell receptor beta chains follows, all from one sample in a study of response to subunit inactivated influenza vaccine. TCRdb reprocessed the RT-PCR reads with MiXCR, giving one entry per CDR3 protein. The table shows roughly 160,000 distinct CDR3 sequences, with roughly 10% occurring only once. Sequencing used non-naive T cells sorted from PBMCs, obtained more than 35 days after vaccination. The receptors here all came from a man aged 50-59 years who received an inactivated influenza vaccine. The CDR3 runs from the conserved cysteine through the conserved F or W. The order of the fields is clone size, V gene, J gene, D gene, CDR3 DNA, CDR3 protein. A D gene is named only where the DNA matches it firmly. Clone size is not always given. Where it is, it says once, few, many or a class for expanded clones.

clone_size: many
v_call: TRBV6-2/TRBV6-3
j_call: TRBJ1-2
d_call: NA
cdr3_nt: TGTGCCAGCAGTTACCTGGACACGAACTATGGCTACACCTTC
cdr3_aa: CASSYLDTNYGYTF

clone_size: few
v_call: TRBV18
j_call: TRBJ1-2
d_call: NA
cdr3_nt: TGTGCCAGCTCACCACTTGGACAGCTGAACTATGGCTACACCTTC
cdr3_aa: CASSPLGQLNYGYTF

clone_size: NA
v_call: TRBV28
j_call: TRBJ2-5
d_call: NA
cdr3_nt: TGTGCCAGCAGTACCTTTAGAGAAGAGACCCAGTACTTC
cdr3_aa: CASSTFREETQYF

clone_size: NA
v_call: TRBV7-9
j_call: TRBJ1-1
d_call: NA
cdr3_nt: TGTGCCAGCGGGGATTGGACGGTCATCACTGAAGCTTTCTTT
cdr3_aa: CASGDWTVITEAFF

clone_size: few
v_call: TRBV12-3/TRBV12-4
j_call: TRBJ2-3
d_call: NA
cdr3_nt: TGTGCCAGTCGCCCCCGTAGCACAGATACGCAGTATTTT
cdr3_aa: CASRPRSTDTQYF

clone_size: many
v_call: TRBV2
j_call: TRBJ1-2
d_call: NA
cdr3_nt: TGTGCCAGCTTAGCCAACCGGGGAAACTATGGCTACACCTTC
cdr3_aa: CASLANRGNYGYTF

clone_size: few
v_call: TRBV13
j_call: TRBJ2-7
d_call: NA
cdr3_nt: TGTGCCAGCAGCTTGGGACTGTACTACGAGCAGTACTTC
cdr3_aa: CASSLGLYYEQYF

clone_size: once
v_call: TRBV2
j_call: TRBJ2-5
d_call: NA
cdr3_nt: TGTGCCAGCAGGGAGTCCTCAATACAGGGCCAAGAGACCCAGTACTTC
cdr3_aa: CASRESSIQGQETQYF

clone_size: few
v_call: TRBV7-8
j_call: TRBJ2-2
d_call: TRBD2
cdr3_nt: TGTGCCAGCAGCTCCGGGACTAGCGGGTCGCGCCGGAACACCGGGGAGCTGTTTTTT
cdr3_aa: CASSSGTSGSRRNTGELFF

clone_size: few
v_call: TRBV4-1
j_call: TRBJ2-1
d_call: TRBD2
cdr3_nt: TGCGCCAGCAGCCAAGACCTAGCGGGGGGCCCGTACAATGAGCAGTTCTTC
cdr3_aa: CASSQDLAGGPYNEQFF

clone_size: few
v_call: TRBV10-3
j_call: TRBJ1-5
d_call: NA
cdr3_nt: TGTGCCATCAGCGCAGGGGCTAGCAATCAGCCCCAGCATTTT
cdr3_aa: CAISAGASNQPQHF

clone_size: many
v_call: TRBV7-3
j_call: TRBJ2-5
d_call: NA
cdr3_nt: TGTGCCAGCAGCTCACACTCCCTAGCGAGCCAGTACTTC
cdr3_aa: CASSSHSLASQYF

clone_size: many
v_call: TRBV11-2
j_call: TRBJ2-1
d_call: TRBD1
cdr3_nt: TGTGCCAGCAGGTTCGGGACAGGGCAGGTGGGCGAGCAGTTCTTC
cdr3_aa: CASRFGTGQVGEQFF

clone_size: NA
v_call: TRBV2
j_call: TRBJ1-2
d_call: NA
cdr3_nt: TGTGCCAGCAGAAGATTGGGTGGCTACACCTTC
cdr3_aa: CASRRLGGYTF

clone_size: many
v_call: TRBV11-2
j_call: TRBJ2-7
d_call: NA
cdr3_nt: TGTGCCAGCAGCTTATACCAGGGGTCCTACGAGCAGTACTTC
cdr3_aa: CASSLYQGSYEQYF

clone_size: few
v_call: TRBV18
j_call: TRBJ2-5
d_call: TRBD1
cdr3_nt: TGTGCCAGCTCTCCCGGGACAGGGAAAGAGACCCAGTACTTC
cdr3_aa: CASSPGTGKETQYF

clone_size: many
v_call: TRBV7-8
j_call: TRBJ2-3
d_call: TRBD2
cdr3_nt: TGTGCCAGCAGCTTAGAAACTAGCGGGAGCCCAGATACGCAGTATTTT
cdr3_aa: CASSLETSGSPDTQYF

clone_size: few
v_call: TRBV7-3
j_call: TRBJ1-6
d_call: NA
cdr3_nt: TGTGCCAGCAGCTTATCTGAGGCAGGGCTTAATTCACCCCTCCACTTT
cdr3_aa: CASSLSEAGLNSPLHF

clone_size: few
v_call: TRBV18
j_call: TRBJ2-7
d_call: TRBD2
cdr3_nt: TGTGCCAGCTCACCACCGGGACTAGCGGGATACTACGAGCAGTACTTC
cdr3_aa: CASSPPGLAGYYEQYF

clone_size: many
v_call: TRBV12-3/TRBV12-4
j_call: TRBJ1-2
d_call: TRBD1
cdr3_nt: TGTGCCAGCACCGCAACAGGGGTCGGAAATGGCTACACCTTC
cdr3_aa: CASTATGVGNGYTF

clone_size: many
v_call: TRBV12-3/TRBV12-4
j_call: TRBJ2-1
d_call: TRBD1
cdr3_nt: TGTGCCAGCAGGACACGGACAGGGGAAACCTACAATGAGCAGTTCTTC
cdr3_aa: CASRTRTGETYNEQFF

clone_size: few
v_call: TRBV3-1
j_call: TRBJ2-5
d_call: TRBD1
cdr3_nt: TGTGCCAGCAGCACAAGGACAGGGAGTGTCGAGACCCAGTACTTC
cdr3_aa: CASSTRTGSVETQYF

clone_size: few
v_call: TRBV20-1
j_call: TRBJ2-1
d_call: NA
cdr3_nt: TGCAGTGCTAGAGATTTACTCGGTGAGCAGTTCTTC
cdr3_aa: CSARDLLGEQFF

clone_size: many
v_call: TRBV5-1
j_call: TRBJ2-3
d_call: NA
cdr3_nt: TGCGCCAGCAGCTTGGCGGGGATCGCAGATACGCAGTATTTT
cdr3_aa: CASSLAGIADTQYF

clone_size: NA
v_call: TRBV29-1
j_call: TRBJ2-5
d_call: TRBD2
cdr3_nt: TGCAGCGTTGAGAGGACTAGCGAAGAGACCCAGTACTTC
cdr3_aa: CSVERTSEETQYF

clone_size: NA
v_call: TRBV7-2
j_call: TRBJ1-5
d_call: TRBD1
cdr3_nt: TGTGCCAGCAGCCGGGACAGTAACAATCAGCCCCAGCATTTT
cdr3_aa: CASSRDSNNQPQHF

clone_size: NA
v_call: TRBV28
j_call: TRBJ2-3
d_call: TRBD1
cdr3_nt: TGTGCCAGCAGTTCCACAGGACAGGAGGCAGATACGCAGTATTTT
cdr3_aa: CASSSTGQEADTQYF

clone_size: NA
v_call: TRBV20-1
j_call: TRBJ2-3
d_call: NA
cdr3_nt: TGCAGTGCTAGAGATGGGGCTAGCAGCGATACGCAGTATTTT
cdr3_aa: CSARDGASSDTQYF

clone_size: many
v_call: TRBV24-1
j_call: TRBJ1-2
d_call: TRBD1
cdr3_nt: TGTGCCACTGCTCCCGGGACAGGGGTAACTGGCTACACCTTC
cdr3_aa: CATAPGTGVTGYTF

clone_size: NA
v_call: TRBV25-1
j_call: TRBJ2-2
d_call: NA
cdr3_nt: TGTGCCAGCAGTTGGGACGGAGCGAGATACACCGGGGAGCTGTTTTTT
cdr3_aa: CASSWDGARYTGELFF

clone_size: many
v_call: TRBV5-1
j_call: TRBJ2-7
d_call: TRBD1
cdr3_nt: TGCGCCAGCAGCTTGAGACAGGGGGCCGGCGAGCAGTACTTC
cdr3_aa: CASSLRQGAGEQYF

clone_size: NA
v_call: TRBV6-5
j_call: TRBJ2-1
d_call: TRBD1
cdr3_nt: TGTGCCAGCAGTTACTCGGACAGGACTGTTCGGGGCAATGAGCAGTTCTTC
cdr3_aa: CASSYSDRTVRGNEQFF

clone_size: NA
v_call: TRBV12-3/TRBV12-4
j_call: TRBJ1-6
d_call: TRBD1
cdr3_nt: TGTGCCAGCAGTTTGACAGGGGGCGGAAATTCACCCCTCCACTTT
cdr3_aa: CASSLTGGGNSPLHF

clone_size: many
v_call: TRBV14
j_call: TRBJ1-6
d_call: TRBD1
cdr3_nt: TGTGCCAGCAGCCTAAGACAGGGTCTGAGGTCACCCCTCCACTTT
cdr3_aa: CASSLRQGLRSPLHF

clone_size: NA
v_call: TRBV6-6
j_call: TRBJ1-2
d_call: NA
cdr3_nt: TGTGCCAGCAGTGCAGGGTCGGGCTATGGCTACACCTTC
cdr3_aa: CASSAGSGYGYTF

clone_size: many
v_call: TRBV5-1
j_call: TRBJ1-4
d_call: NA
cdr3_nt: TGCGCCAGCAGCTTGGCCCCACAGGGCGGGTCTGAAAAACTGTTTTTT
cdr3_aa: CASSLAPQGGSEKLFF

clone_size: few
v_call: TRBV18
j_call: TRBJ2-7
d_call: NA
cdr3_nt: TGTGCCAGCTCACCTAACGTTGACGAGCAGTACTTC
cdr3_aa: CASSPNVDEQYF

clone_size: NA
v_call: TRBV20-1
j_call: TRBJ1-2
d_call: NA
cdr3_nt: TGCAGTGCTAGGCCTACAGGGAGGGACTACTACACCTTC
cdr3_aa: CSARPTGRDYYTF

clone_size: NA
v_call: TRBV11-2
j_call: TRBJ2-1
d_call: NA
cdr3_nt: TGTGCCAGCAGCTCGCCCCGGGCCAACAATGAGCAGTTCTTC
cdr3_aa: CASSSPRANNEQFF

clone_size: NA
v_call: TRBV6-1
j_call: TRBJ1-1
d_call: TRBD1
cdr3_nt: TGTGCCAGCACCAAGGGGGCGGGATTGTACACTGAAGCTTTCTTT
cdr3_aa: CASTKGAGLYTEAFF

clone_size: few
v_call: TRBV7-2
j_call: TRBJ2-3
d_call: NA
cdr3_nt: TGTGCCAGCCAGGGGGGGCCGACAGATACGCAGTATTTT
cdr3_aa: CASQGGPTDTQYF

clone_size: NA
v_call: TRBV20-1
j_call: TRBJ2-1
d_call: TRBD2
cdr3_nt: TGCAGTGCGGTCGGACTAGCGGGAGGGTACAATGAGCAGTTCTTC
cdr3_aa: CSAVGLAGGYNEQFF

clone_size: many
v_call: TRBV9
j_call: TRBJ2-5
d_call: TRBD2
cdr3_nt: TGTGCCAGCAGCTTCGGGACTATCAACCAAGAGACCCAGTACTTC
cdr3_aa: CASSFGTINQETQYF

clone_size: few
v_call: TRBV12-3/TRBV12-4
j_call: TRBJ2-3
d_call: TRBD1
cdr3_nt: TGTGCCAGCAGTCCCTCAGGGGGCGCGCCAGATACGCAGTATTTT
cdr3_aa: CASSPSGGAPDTQYF

clone_size: few
v_call: TRBV7-9
j_call: TRBJ2-7
d_call: NA
cdr3_nt: TGTGCCAGCAGCTACGGGAGTTCCTACGAGCAGTACTTC
cdr3_aa: CASSYGSSYEQYF

clone_size: many
v_call: TRBV25-1
j_call: TRBJ2-7
d_call: TRBD1
cdr3_nt: TGTGCCACGGCAGTAGACCAGGGGGCCTACGAGCAGTACTTC
cdr3_aa: CATAVDQGAYEQYF

clone_size: few
v_call: TRBV28
j_call: TRBJ1-6
d_call: NA
cdr3_nt: TGTGCCAGCAGTTTAATTATCTCCTATAATTCACCCCTCCACTTT
cdr3_aa: CASSLIISYNSPLHF

clone_size: few
v_call: TRBV4-3
j_call: TRBJ1-1
d_call: NA
cdr3_nt: TGCGCCAGCAGCCTCAATTTTAGAATGAACACTGAAGCTTTCTTT
cdr3_aa: CASSLNFRMNTEAFF

clone_size: NA
v_call: TRBV5-6
j_call: TRBJ2-2
d_call: NA
cdr3_nt: TGTGCCAGCAGCCCCATGGGACAGAACACCGGGGAGCTGTTTTTT
cdr3_aa: CASSPMGQNTGELFF

clone_size: NA
v_call: TRBV20-1
j_call: TRBJ2-1
d_call: NA
cdr3_nt: TGCAGTGCTAGAAGTTACGGGAGCCTTACCTACAATGAGCAGTTCTTC
cdr3_aa: CSARSYGSLTYNEQFF

clone_size: few
v_call: TRBV6-1
j_call: TRBJ1-6
d_call: NA
cdr3_nt: TGTGCCAGCAGTACAGGGTTCGGAAATTCACCCCTCCACTTT
cdr3_aa: CASSTGFGNSPLHF

clone_size: many
v_call: TRBV19
j_call: TRBJ2-1
d_call: TRBD1
cdr3_nt: TGTGCCAGTAGAACCGACAGGGCCGCGTTCTTC
cdr3_aa: CASRTDRAAFF

clone_size: few
v_call: TRBV6-1
j_call: TRBJ2-2
d_call: NA
cdr3_nt: TGTGCCGCCACCGGGGCGGCGAACACCGGGGAGCTGTTTTTT
cdr3_aa: CAATGAANTGELFF

clone_size: NA
v_call: TRBV18
j_call: TRBJ1-1
d_call: NA
cdr3_nt: TGTGCCAGCTCACTTAACAGGGCGAACACTGAAGCTTTCTTT
cdr3_aa: CASSLNRANTEAFF

clone_size: NA
v_call: TRBV19
j_call: TRBJ2-1
d_call: NA
cdr3_nt: TGTGCCAGTACCTTTAGCGGAAGCTCCTACAATGAGCAGTTCTTC
cdr3_aa: CASTFSGSSYNEQFF

clone_size: NA
v_call: TRBV3-1
j_call: TRBJ2-4
d_call: NA
cdr3_nt: TGTGCCAGCAGCCCCGGGACCAAAAACATTCAGTACTTC
cdr3_aa: CASSPGTKNIQYF

clone_size: NA
v_call: TRBV29-1
j_call: TRBJ1-1
d_call: NA
cdr3_nt: TGCAGCATAAAGGACTCTGACACTGAAGCTTTCTTT
cdr3_aa: CSIKDSDTEAFF

clone_size: many
v_call: TRBV5-1
j_call: TRBJ2-1
d_call: TRBD1
cdr3_nt: TGCGCCAGCAGTTTCGGGACAGGATATACACACAATGAGCAGTTCTTC
cdr3_aa: CASSFGTGYTHNEQFF

clone_size: many
v_call: TRBV20-1
j_call: TRBJ1-5
d_call: TRBD1
cdr3_nt: TGCAGTGCTACACAGGGGGCTGTGAATCAGCCCCAGCATTTT
cdr3_aa: CSATQGAVNQPQHF